A selection of T cell receptor beta chains follows, all from one sample in a study of T cell changes during pregnancy in multiple sclerosis. Measured with immunoSEQ multiplex PCR; TCRdb has only the in-frame clones, and not every one. The table includes about 100,000 clones, 91% detected once. The sequencing used peripheral blood, collected in the second trimester of pregnancy. These receptors were obtained from a female donor with multiple sclerosis, enrolled in a pregnancy study. Each CDR3 is given without its conserved first and last residue.

v_gene | CDR3aa
TRBV9 | ASSDWLTDTQY
TRBV27 | ASSSYRGQGTGELF
TRBV5-4 | ASSSSGELF
TRBV6-5 | ASSSDSISYEQY
TRBV6-1 | ASSGAGPSGYT
TRBV6-5 | ASSYGLAGAGDTQY
TRBV28 | ASSLVRLSAVNEKLF
TRBV4-3 | ASSQGPGELF
TRBV7-9 | ASSGQGVNEQY
TRBV7-9 | ASSLDLAGGRGHEQF
TRBV4-1 | ASSHPQGAASEAF
TRBV9 | ASSVGAGDYEQY
TRBV2 | ASNGPRTGNTIY
TRBV20-1 | SASGGTEAF
TRBV27 | ASSLSWLAGRTEQF
TRBV19 | ASSIQGPGTGELF
TRBV28 | ASSFQAGTYEQY
TRBV5-4 | ASSFPGQGVTDTQY
TRBV19 | ASTDRRGGSGNTIY
TRBV19 | ASSAPDRGVGQPQH
TRBV7-2 | ASSHRQINTGELF
TRBV5-4 | ASSPPQSSNYNEQF
TRBV19 | ASSGAGGTHEQY
TRBV4-3 | ASSQTGARAEAF
TRBV18 | ASSPLPSGTSSYEQY
TRBV19 | ANEARQGTNEQY
TRBV28 | ATEAAGVPF
TRBV7-2 | ASSRQGRETQY
TRBV19 | ASSILKLVRNTEAF
TRBV2 | ASNGPGGEQF
TRBV30 | AWRSRGSYNEQF
TRBV6-5 | ASSYFRTWAGEAF
TRBV18 | ASSPPGGGNYNEQF
TRBV12-5 | ASGLGYREQETQY
TRBV9 | ASSGTGTGSFQISYEQY
TRBV7-9 | ASSDRQGVYYGYT
TRBV2 | ASTGNEQF
TRBV11-2 | ASSPGGYNEQF
TRBV29-1 | SVTSGTANQPQH
TRBV30 | AWSVLGHNQPQH
TRBV27 | ASSPGKGWSSNQPQH
TRBV19 | ASSYSGRGIYEQY
TRBV7-8 | ASSLRWTMNTGELF
TRBV4-3 | ASSQGASGRQHNEQF
TRBV6-1 | ASSEAPGGYEQY
TRBV28 | ASSFSGQGRTGELF
TRBV10-2 | ASSDPGLDEQY
TRBV7-2 | ASSLARTGGEQY